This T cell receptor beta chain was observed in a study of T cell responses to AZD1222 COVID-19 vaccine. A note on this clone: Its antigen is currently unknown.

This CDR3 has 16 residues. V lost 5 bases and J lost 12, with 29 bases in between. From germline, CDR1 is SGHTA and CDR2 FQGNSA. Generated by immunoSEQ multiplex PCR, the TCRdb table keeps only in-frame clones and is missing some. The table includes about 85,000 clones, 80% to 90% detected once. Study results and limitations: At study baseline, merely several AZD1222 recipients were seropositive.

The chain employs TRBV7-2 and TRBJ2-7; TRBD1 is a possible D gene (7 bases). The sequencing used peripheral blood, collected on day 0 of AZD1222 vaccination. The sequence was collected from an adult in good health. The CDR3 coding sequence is TGTGCCAGCAGCCCAAGGGGGCGGGACAGCCTCCCTCCACGGTACTTC. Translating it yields CASSPRGRDSLPPRYF.